This record covers a single T cell receptor beta chain. Its antigen is unidentified. The data were obtained in a study of beta chain features in type 1 diabetes. Notes on the study in general: The analysis here could not establish whether HLA type shapes TCRB rearrangement.

The study reverse transcribed the entire isolated RNA, so it sequenced expressed TCRB transcripts. Assay: immunoSEQ multiplex PCR; the TCRdb copy retains only in-frame clones and omits some. The data hold 430,000 or so clones, with about an eighth observed a single time. The germline V and J ends were trimmed by 2 bases and 6 bases, with 11 bases remaining between them. CDR1 is MNHNS, CDR2 SASEGT, per germline. CDR3 length equals 14 residues. This chain uses TRBV6-1 with TRBJ2-4; TRBD2 might be the D (5 bases). Sequenced: naive CD4+ T cells from blood. This sequence was found in a woman in her late teens or twenties in good health. The CDR3 bases are TGTGCCAGCAGTGAACTGGCCAGCGGAAACATTCAGTACTTC. It encodes CASSELASGNIQYF.